These 21 T cell receptor beta chains were all obtained from the same sample, sequenced in a study of T-cell memory formation after mild COVID-19. TCRdb called the 5' RACE reads again in MiXCR, with one record for every CDR3 protein. The sample records some 450,000 distinct CDR3 sequences, roughly 20% being singletons. The sequencing sample was made of PBMCs or a T cell subset sorted from them (not recorded which). The receptors come from an adult woman who had mild COVID-19 (a few samples of this study predate the infection). Cell type and time point are not known.

In its sample, this clonotype was seen many times. The chain uses TRBV12-3 or TRBV12-4 and TRBJ2-1; TRBD2 is a possible D gene (6 bases). CDR3 length: 11 amino acids. Trimming cost V 3 bases and J 16 bases, with 13 bases left between them. The CDR3 region is CASSLGDSSFF. In DNA, the CDR3 is TGTGCCAGCAGTTTGGGGGACTCTTCTTTCTTC.

This clonotype was detected a few times. This chain connects TRBV7-8 to TRBJ2-2; 10 nucleotides align to TRBD2. Trimming took 1 base from V and 6 from J; bases not matched to a gene: 2. CDR1 SGHVS and CDR2 FQNEAQ come from the germline V gene. The CDR3 spans 15 residues. The CDR3 DNA is TGTGCCAGCAGCTTAGTAGCGGGAGGCGCCGGGGAGCTGTTTTTT. Translation gives CASSLVAGGAGELFF.

This clonotype was found a few times. The V and J genes are TRBV6-1 and TRBJ2-7; no definite D call. The V and J ends lost 1 base and 3 bases respectively, with 7 bases between them. The CDR3 covers 13 residues. From germline, CDR1 is MNHNS and CDR2 SASEGT. For the CDR3, the DNA is TGTGCCAGCAGTGAAGACCGAGACTACGAGCAGTACTTC. Translation gives CASSEDRDYEQYF.

V is TRBV5-1 and J is TRBJ1-2; 7 nucleotides line up with TRBD1. There are 15 residues in the CDR3. Germline V gene sequence: CDR1 SGHRS, CDR2 YFSETQ. Trimming removed 1 base from V and 8 bases from J; junction bases left unmatched: 11. The CDR3 coding sequence is TGCGCCAGCAGCTTGTCCCAGGGGGATGCAAAAGGCTACACCTTC. Its protein is CASSLSQGDAKGYTF.

This rearrangement joins TRBV20-1 to TRBJ1-1, with D possibly matching TRBD1 (6 bases). The germline CDR1 and CDR2 sequences are DFQATT and SNEGSKA (reference sequence). V lost 3 bases, J lost 0 bases, and 11 bases lay in between. This CDR3 region has 14 residues. The CDR3 spells CSARDSPMNTEAFF. In DNA form, the CDR3 reads TGCAGTGCTAGGGACAGCCCAATGAACACTGAAGCTTTCTTT.

There are many counts of this clonotype. This chain connects TRBV27 to TRBJ2-5; TRBD1 aligns across 12 bases. The CDR3 consists of 17 residues. The V gene end was trimmed by 4 bases and the J gene end by 2 bases; junction bases not matched to a gene: 8. Germline values: CDR1 MNHEY, CDR2 SMNVEV (reference sequence). CDR3 sequence reads: CASSSLWDRGQQETQYF. The DNA for the CDR3 is TGTGCCAGCAGTTCACTTTGGGACAGGGGGCAGCAAGAGACCCAGTACTTC.

CDR3 coding DNA: TGTGCCAGCAGCTCGGGACTGTACACCGGGGAGCTGTTTTTT. Translated, it gives CASSSGLYTGELFF. This sequence joins TRBV7-6 and TRBJ2-2; TRBD2 is a possible D gene (6 bases). V shed 4 bases and J shed 3 bases, with 9 bases lying between them. The CDR3 runs to 14 residues. The V gene's germline CDR1 is SGHVS and CDR2 FNYEAQ.

This clonotype appeared a few times. The rearrangement uses TRBV4-1 and TRBJ1-2, with no clear D. Trimming removed 4 bases from V and 10 bases from J, with 13 bases in between. The V gene's germline CDR1 is MGHRA and CDR2 YSYEKL. The length of the CDR3 is 12 residues. In DNA form, the CDR3 reads TGCGCCAGCAGCCGGGCAGGTTTCGACTACACCTTC. This translates into CASSRAGFDYTF.

The sample holds a few counts of this clonotype. V gene TRBV6-5 combines with J gene TRBJ1-4, with 10 bases lining up with TRBD1. The ends lost 6 bases at V and 8 bases at J; junction bases unmatched: 9. CDR1 MNHEY and CDR2 SVGAGI come from the germline V gene. The CDR3 sequence is 15 residues long. CDR3 DNA: TGTGCCAGCAGCCCCGGGACAGGGGATTTAGAAAAACTGTTTTTT. Its translation is CASSPGTGDLEKLFF.

The rearrangement joins TRBV7-9 to TRBJ1-1; D not resolved. Trimming stripped 7 bases from V and 0 bases from J, with 6 bases between. Per the germline V gene, CDR1 is SEHNR and CDR2 is FQNEAQ (reference sequence). The CDR3 has 12 amino acids. DNA of the CDR3: TGTGCCAGCACAACAGTGAACACTGAAGCTTTCTTT. Translating it yields CASTTVNTEAFF.

Points on this clonotype: An end of the junction differs from the germline gene, which may be a read error. The chain has TRBV9 and TRBJ2-3; 8 bases match TRBD2. The CDR3 spans 15 residues. Germline loops: CDR1 SGDLS, CDR2 YYNGEE. The CDR3 here is CASSELAGSTDTKYF. The CDR3 DNA follows: TGTGCCAGCAGCGAGTTAGCGGGGAGCACAGATACGAAGTATTTT.

The sample holds a few counts of this clonotype. The V gene is TRBV12-3 or TRBV12-4, the J gene TRBJ1-1, with a tentative D call TRBD1 (6 bases). Trimming took off 5 bases at V and 0 bases at J, with 13 bases between the two ends. CDR3 length equals 15 residues. The CDR3 DNA follows: TGTGCCAGCAGTGCCTGGGGGGACATGAACACTGAAGCTTTCTTT. Translated, it gives CASSAWGDMNTEAFF.

The CDR3 protein is CASSQHPGTVTGELFF. For the CDR3, the DNA is TGTGCCAGCAGCCAGCATCCGGGGACTGTCACCGGGGAGCTGTTTTTT. The rearrangement joins TRBV7-3 to TRBJ2-2, with D possibly TRBD2 on 6 matching bases. The CDR3 extends over 16 amino acids. In germline, CDR1 is SGHTA, CDR2 FQGTGA. Trimming took off 5 bases at V and 4 bases at J, with 17 bases between the two ends.

The chain recombines TRBV12-3 or TRBV12-4 with TRBJ2-7; a possible D gene is TRBD2 (6 bases). Trimming shortened V by 5 bases and J by 2 bases, and 13 bases separated the two germline ends. CDR3 length: 14 amino acids. CDR3 amino acids: CASSPTGEAYEQYF. The CDR3 DNA reads TGTGCCAGCAGTCCGACGGGAGAAGCCTACGAGCAGTACTTC.

This clonotype occurred a few times. The gene calls are TRBV5-1 and TRBJ1-6; D gene ambiguous. The CDR3 is 14 residues long. V lost 0 bases, J lost 9 bases, and 10 bases lay in between. CDR1 and CDR2 from the germline V gene are SGHRS and YFSETQ. The CDR3 DNA reads as TGCGCCAGCAGCTTGGGCCAGGACGTTTCACCCCTCCACTTT. The encoded protein is CASSLGQDVSPLHF.

V is TRBV6-2 or TRBV6-3 and J is TRBJ2-5; D call uncertain. Per germline, CDR1 MNHEY and CDR2 SVGEGT. The CDR3 runs to 11 residues. Trimming removed 6 bases at V and 4 bases at J, with 6 bases between. This CDR3 is CASSNGETQYF. In nucleotides, the CDR3 is TGTGCCAGCAGCAACGGAGAGACCCAGTACTTC.

This clonotype was detected many times. The chain uses TRBV7-8 and TRBJ2-5; no definite D call. The germline V gene encodes CDR1 SGHVS and CDR2 FQNEAQ. CDR3 length equals 9 residues. Trimming stripped 8 bases from V and 4 bases from J, with 2 bases between. The CDR3, as DNA: TGTGCCAGCGGAGAGACCCAGTACTTC. Translation gives CASGETQYF.

This clonotype was observed many times. This chain connects TRBV6-4 to TRBJ2-2; D unresolved. CDR1 and CDR2 from the germline V gene are MRHNA and SNTAGT. V was clipped by 3 bases and J by 4 bases, with 6 bases between them. CDR3 size: 13 residues. The CDR3 region has the DNA TGTGCCAGCAGTGATGGGCCCACCGGGGAGCTGTTTTTT. It yields the protein CASSDGPTGELFF.

This clonotype was found a few times. The rearrangement joins TRBV9 to TRBJ1-6; possible D gene TRBD1, 5 bases. The CDR3 extends over 16 amino acids. Germline V gene sequence: CDR1 SGDLS, CDR2 YYNGEE. Trimming removed 3 bases from V and 3 bases from J, with 13 bases in between. In DNA, the CDR3 is TGTGCCAGCAGCGGCGACAGTGGAATCTATAATTCACCCCTCCACTTT. It is translated as CASSGDSGIYNSPLHF. The full variable domain, its missing parts supplied by reference TRBV9 and TRBJ1-6, is DSGVTQTPKHLITATGQRVTLRCSPRSGDLSVYWYQQSLDQGLQFLIQYYNGEERAKGNILERFSAQQFPDLHSELNLSSLELGDSALYFCASSGDSGIYNSPLHFGNGTRLTVT.

The V and J genes are TRBV12-3 or TRBV12-4 and TRBJ1-4, with D possibly being TRBD1 (5 bases). The CDR3 extends over 14 amino acids. V was clipped by 3 bases and J by 8 bases, with 13 bases between them. CDR3 amino acids: CASSLETRGEKLFF. Written as DNA, the CDR3 is TGTGCCAGCAGTTTGGAGACTCGGGGGGAAAAACTGTTTTTT.

This clonotype occurred a few times. The rearrangement links TRBV7-2 to TRBJ2-5, with D tentatively TRBD1 (6 bases). CDR3 length equals 15 residues. Germline CDR1 reads SGHTA; CDR2 reads FQGNSA. V was cut by 5 bases and J by 5 bases, with 18 bases left in between. The CDR3 DNA sequence: TGTGCCAGCAGCCCCGGGCAGGGGCTTCAGGAGACCCAGTACTTC. It encodes CASSPGQGLQETQYF.